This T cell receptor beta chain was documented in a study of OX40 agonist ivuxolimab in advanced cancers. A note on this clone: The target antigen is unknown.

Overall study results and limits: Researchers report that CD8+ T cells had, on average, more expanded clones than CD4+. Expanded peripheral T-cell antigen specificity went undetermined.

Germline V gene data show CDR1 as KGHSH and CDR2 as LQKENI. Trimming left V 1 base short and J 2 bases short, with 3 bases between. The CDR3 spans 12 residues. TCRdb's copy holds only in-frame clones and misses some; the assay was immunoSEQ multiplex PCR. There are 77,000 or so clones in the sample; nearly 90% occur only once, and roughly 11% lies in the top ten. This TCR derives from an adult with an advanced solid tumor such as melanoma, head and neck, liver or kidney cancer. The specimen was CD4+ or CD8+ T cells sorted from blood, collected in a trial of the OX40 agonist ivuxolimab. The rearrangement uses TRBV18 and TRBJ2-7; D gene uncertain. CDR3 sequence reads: CASSPQTYEQYF. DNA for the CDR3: TGTGCCAGCTCACCACAAACCTACGAGCAGTACTTC. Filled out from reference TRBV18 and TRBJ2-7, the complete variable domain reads NAGVMQNPRHLVRRRGQEARLRCSPMKGHSHVYWYRQLPEEGLKFMVYLQKENIIDESGMPKERFSAEFPKEGPSILRIQQVVRGDSAAYFCASSPQTYEQYFGPGTRLTVT.